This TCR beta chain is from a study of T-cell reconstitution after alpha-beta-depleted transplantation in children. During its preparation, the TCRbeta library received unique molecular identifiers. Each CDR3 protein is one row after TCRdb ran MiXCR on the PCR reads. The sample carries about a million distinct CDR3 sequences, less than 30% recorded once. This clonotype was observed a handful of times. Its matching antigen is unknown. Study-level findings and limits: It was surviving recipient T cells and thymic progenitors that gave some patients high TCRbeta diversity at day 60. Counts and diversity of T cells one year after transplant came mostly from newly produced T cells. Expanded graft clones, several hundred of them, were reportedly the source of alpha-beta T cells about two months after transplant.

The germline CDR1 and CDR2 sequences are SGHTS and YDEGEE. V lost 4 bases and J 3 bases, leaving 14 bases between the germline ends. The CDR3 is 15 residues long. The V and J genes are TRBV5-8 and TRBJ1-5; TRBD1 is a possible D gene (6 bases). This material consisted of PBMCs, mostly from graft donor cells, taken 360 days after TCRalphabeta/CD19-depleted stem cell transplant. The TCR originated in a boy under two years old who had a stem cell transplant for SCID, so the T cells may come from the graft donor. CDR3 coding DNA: TGTGCCAGCAGCCCACCCGACAGGATCAATCAGCCCCAGCATTTT. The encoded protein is CASSPPDRINQPQHF.